A single sample is the source of the 25 T cell receptor beta chains below, sequenced in a study of blood T cells in healthy people across ages. Primed by a sample-barcoded 5' primer and a J-beta primer mix, a second PCR proceeded for about 6 to 11 cycles. TCRdb passed the 5' RACE reads through MiXCR, listing each CDR3 protein once. Seen here are 650,000 to 900,000 distinct CDR3 sequences, 55% to 65% observed once, and the top ten hold around a quarter. The sample was blood. These receptor sequences come from a man younger than 40 in good health.

This clonotype was seen a handful of times. This sequence joins TRBV27 and TRBJ2-1, with 8 bases fitting TRBD2. The germline CDR1 and CDR2 sequences are MNHEY and SMNVEV (reference sequence). The CDR3 length is 13 residues. V was clipped by 7 bases and J by 2 bases; unmatched bases: 1. The CDR3 region has the DNA TGTGCCAGCATCGGGGGGGCCTACAATGAGCAGTTCTTC. This encodes CASIGGAYNEQFF.

This clonotype was picked up a small number of times. The chain combines TRBV7-2 with TRBJ1-6; no definite D call. The V gene's germline CDR1 is SGHTA and CDR2 FQGNSA. The V gene lost 1 base and the J gene lost 7 bases, with 11 bases spanning the gap. The CDR3 length is 15 residues. For the CDR3, the DNA is TGTGCCAGCAGCTTAGGTTACCCACAAAATTCACCCCTCCACTTT. Translated: CASSLGYPQNSPLHF.

The rearrangement joins TRBV6-1 to TRBJ2-5; 7 nucleotides match TRBD1. Trimming at V came to 6 bases and at J to 3 bases, leaving 4 bases not matched to a gene. CDR1 and CDR2 from the germline V gene are MNHNS and SASEGT. The CDR3 is made up of 13 amino acids. This CDR3 is CASRVTGEETQYF. The CDR3 DNA follows: TGTGCCAGCAGGGTCACAGGGGAAGAGACCCAGTACTTC.

The chain couples TRBV20-1 to TRBJ2-5; D possibly corresponds to TRBD1 (5 bases). Germline V lookup: CDR1 DFQATT, CDR2 SNEGSKA (reference sequence). Trimming pared 8 bases from V and 4 bases from J, leaving 11 bases between. This CDR3 spans 11 amino acids. CDR3 DNA: TGCAGTTCAGACAGTGCAGAGACCCAGTACTTC. The encoded protein is CSSDSAETQYF.

In its sample, this clonotype was seen a few times. V is TRBV12-3 or TRBV12-4 and J is TRBJ2-4, with D tentatively TRBD1 (6 bases). The J call could be wrong; TRBJ2-7 is a better fit for the DNA end. The CDR3 runs 12 residues. The CDR3 DNA reads as TGTGCCAGCAGTCCGCGGACAGCCGAGCAGTACTTC. As protein: CASSPRTAEQYF.

This clonotype was detected only a few times. J is TRBJ2-7 and V is TRBV20-1; D tentatively fits TRBD1 or TRBD2 (5 bases each). Trimming removed 0 bases at V and 6 bases at J, with 15 bases between. CDR1 and CDR2 (germline): DFQATT, SNEGSKA (reference sequence). This CDR3 is built from 14 residues. The CDR3 sequence is CSARDEGTTGEQYF. CDR3 nucleotides: TGCAGTGCTAGAGATGAGGGGACGACGGGCGAGCAGTACTTC.

The CDR3 DNA reads as TGTGCCAGCAGCTTAGCGAGGAGCTCCTATAATTCACCCCTCCACTTT. It encodes CASSLARSSYNSPLHF. The rearrangement uses TRBV7-2 and TRBJ1-6; D is uncertain. Trimming pared 0 bases from V and 0 bases from J, leaving 6 bases between. The CDR3 runs to 16 residues. Germline lookup yields CDR1 SGHTA and CDR2 FQGNSA.

A few counts support this clonotype. The chain has TRBV20-1 and TRBJ1-2; 7 bases line up with TRBD1. Trimming took 5 bases from V and 4 from J; bases not matched to a gene: 4. The CDR3 has 12 amino acids. Germline V gene data show CDR1 as DFQATT and CDR2 as SNEGSKA (reference sequence). The CDR3 coding sequence is TGCAGTGCTGGGGGACAGAGCTATGGCTACACCTTC. Translation: CSAGGQSYGYTF.

The chain joins TRBV10-3 to TRBJ2-3, with no clear D. Trimming took off 0 bases at V and 0 bases at J, with 13 bases between the two ends. Germline V CDR1 and CDR2: ENHRY, SYGVKD. The CDR3 contains 17 residues. The CDR3 sequence is CAISESRGPASTDTQYF. In DNA, the CDR3 is TGTGCCATCAGTGAGTCGAGAGGACCTGCTAGCACAGATACGCAGTATTTT.

This clonotype was found a few times. V gene TRBV21-1 combines with J gene TRBJ2-3; the table names TRBD1, a call not compared with the DNA. TRBV21-1 is a recognized pseudogene. The CDR3 runs to 17 residues. The CDR3 protein is CASSKPLRGPLTDTQYF. CDR3 nucleotide sequence: TGTGCCAGCAGCAAGCCCCTCAGGGGACCCCTCACAGATACGCAGTATTTT.

Turning to this clonotype: A much larger clone lies one base from this, so it may be a read error. The chain links TRBV5-1 to TRBJ2-1; possibly TRBD2 for D (6 bases). Germline V gives CDR1 SGHRS, CDR2 YFSETQ. This CDR3 has 16 amino acids. Here the CDR3 DNA reads TGCGTCAGCACCGACATAGCGGTCGGCCCCTACAATGAGCAGTTCTTC. Translation: CVSTDIAVGPYNEQFF.

In its sample, this clonotype was seen once. V and J are TRBV7-9 and TRBJ1-2; a possible D gene is TRBD1 (6 bases). CDR1 and CDR2 from the germline V gene are SEHNR and FQNEAQ (reference sequence). Trimming stripped 5 bases from V and 2 bases from J, with 12 bases between. The CDR3 length is 14 residues. CDR3 nucleotides: TGTGCCAGCAGCGCGGGACACCTCAACTATGGCTACACCTTC. Encoded protein: CASSAGHLNYGYTF.

This clonotype was counted a few times. One base away lies a much larger clone, so this may be a sequencing read error. The V call is TRBV10-2, the J call TRBJ2-7, with 7 bases identical to TRBD2. V lost 0 bases and J lost 7; bases outside the gene matches: 9. In germline, CDR1 is WSHSY, CDR2 SAAADI. The CDR3 is 15 residues long. For the CDR3, the DNA is TGCGCCAGCAGTGAGTCTGGGGGGGGGAACAATGAGCAGTACTTC. Translating gives CASSESGGGNNEQYF.

The rearrangement joins TRBV10-3 to TRBJ2-1; D possibly corresponds to TRBD1 (6 bases). The end of the DNA aligns better with TRBJ2-7, so the J call may be wrong. The V gene's germline CDR1 is ENHRY and CDR2 SYGVKD. The CDR3 covers 15 residues. DNA of the CDR3: TGTGCCATCAGCACAGGGACGTTGGCCTACAATGAGCAGTACTTC. Its protein is CAISTGTLAYNEQYF.

This sequence joins TRBV5-1 and TRBJ2-3, with 10 positions matching TRBD2. CDR3 length: 16 residues. After removal of 2 bases from V and 6 bases from J, the junction contained 9 bases not matched to a gene. Germline-derived CDR1 and CDR2 are SGHRS and YFSETQ. CDR3 loop: CASSFVAGGPGDTQYF. For the CDR3, the DNA is TGCGCCAGCAGCTTCGTAGCGGGGGGCCCCGGGGATACGCAGTATTTT.

V is TRBV6-2 or TRBV6-3 and J is TRBJ2-7; unclear D gene. Germline values: CDR1 MNHEY, CDR2 SVGEGT. CDR3 size: 13 residues. The V end lost 2 bases, the J end lost 0 bases, and 5 bases lay between the germline ends. For the CDR3, the DNA is TGTGCCAGCAGTTACGCCATCTCCTACGAGCAGTACTTC. Translating gives CASSYAISYEQYF.

This clonotype has only a few counts. The chain combines TRBV7-3 with TRBJ2-3, with 7 bases identical to TRBD2. Germline V gene data show CDR1 as SGHTA and CDR2 as FQGTGA. This CDR3 has 15 amino acids. After removal of 6 bases from V and 0 bases from J, the junction contained 6 bases not matched to a gene. In DNA form, the CDR3 reads TGTGCCAGCAGTCCCCGGGGGGTGAGCACAGATACGCAGTATTTT. This sequence encodes CASSPRGVSTDTQYF. The complete variable domain, with remaining parts taken from reference TRBV7-3 and TRBJ2-3, reads GAGVSQTPSNKVTEKGKYVELRCDPISGHTALYWYRQSLGQGPEFLIYFQGTGAADDSGLPNDRFFAVRPEGSVSTLKIQRTERGDSAVYLCASSPRGVSTDTQYFGPGTRLTVL.

To note about this clonotype: An end of the junction differs from the germline gene, which may be a read error. This sequence joins TRBV4-2 and TRBJ2-7; 12 nucleotides align to TRBD2. The CDR3 is made up of 16 amino acids. Germline CDR1 LGHNA, CDR2 YNFKEQ. The CDR3: CANSRRLAGEAHEQYF. The DNA of the CDR3 is TGTGCCAACAGCCGCCGACTAGCGGGGGAAGCCCACGAGCAGTACTTC.

V usage is TRBV6-6 and J usage is TRBJ1-5, with D maybe TRBD1 (5 bases). This CDR3 is 17 amino acids long. The germline CDR1 and CDR2 sequences are MNHNY and SVGAGI (reference sequence). The V gene lost 1 base and the J gene lost 0 bases, with 13 bases spanning the gap. CDR3 residues: CASSYLTDRYSNQPQHF. CDR3 DNA: TGTGCCAGCAGTTACTTGACAGACAGATATAGCAATCAGCCCCAGCATTTT.

Comments on this clonotype: The junction and the germline gene differ at one end; a read error may be behind it. The V gene is TRBV5-1, the J gene TRBJ2-7; D gene ambiguous. This CDR3 spans 12 amino acids. Germline V gene lookup returns CDR1 SGHRS and CDR2 YFSETQ. CDR3 in DNA: TGCGCCAGCGGCTTGGTGGGGAATGAGCAGTACTTC. It encodes CASGLVGNEQYF.

This clonotype was detected only a few times. The V and J genes are TRBV25-1 and TRBJ1-2; maybe TRBD1 (5 bases). The length of the CDR3 is 14 residues. Trimming cost V 4 bases and J 3 bases, with 12 bases left between them. The germline V gene encodes CDR1 MGHDK and CDR2 SYGVNS. The CDR3 is CASSAPGLDYGYTF. CDR3 DNA: TGTGCCAGCAGTGCGCCAGGGCTTGACTATGGCTACACCTTC.

A remark on this clonotype: An end of the junction does not agree with germline; a read error may underlie this. The chain uses TRBV3-1 and TRBJ2-6; D possibly uses TRBD1 or TRBD2 (5 bases each). This CDR3 has 13 residues. Germline lookup yields CDR1 LGHDT and CDR2 YNNKEL (reference sequence). CDR3 amino acids: CASSQEGDNVLTF. In DNA, the CDR3 is TGTGCCAGCAGCCAAGAGGGGGACAACGTCCTGACTTTC. The full variable domain, its missing parts supplied by reference TRBV3-1 and TRBJ2-6, is DTAVSQTPKYLVTQMGNDKSIKCEQNLGHDTMYWYKQDSKKFLKIMFSYNNKELIINETVPNRFSPKSPDKAHLNLHINSLELGDSAVYFCASSQEGDNVLTFGAGSRLTVL.

This chain uses TRBV28 with TRBJ2-4; tentatively, D is TRBD1 (6 bases). The V end lost 2 bases, the J end lost 0 bases, and 11 bases lay between the germline ends. Per germline, CDR1 MDHEN and CDR2 SYDVKM. CDR3 length: 16 residues. The CDR3 DNA sequence: TGTGCCAGCAGTTTACCCGGACAGATAGCCAAAAACATTCAGTACTTC. The encoded protein is CASSLPGQIAKNIQYF.

In this sample, this clonotype turned up many times. The chain couples TRBV20-1 to TRBJ2-5, with unresolved D. Germline assignment: CDR1 DFQATT and CDR2 SNEGSKA (reference sequence). The CDR3 extends over 10 amino acids. V was pared by 6 bases and J by 5 bases, with 7 bases between. As DNA, the CDR3 is TGCAGTGCCGCGAAGGAGACCCAGTACTTC. Translation: CSAAKETQYF.

The sample holds one count of this clonotype. The V and J genes are TRBV4-2 and TRBJ2-5; 8 bases are a match to TRBD2. This CDR3 region has 16 residues. Germline-derived CDR1 and CDR2 are LGHNA and YNFKEQ. With 2 bases clipped from V and 3 bases from J, the junction kept 8 bases outside the gene matches. The CDR3 region has the DNA TGTGCCAGCAGCCAAAGCGGGGGCCAAGGGAAAGAGACCCAGTACTTC. Its translation is CASSQSGGQGKETQYF.